The present entry profiles one T cell receptor beta chain with its context. Per the study methods: Reference gene primer amplification gave nucleated cell count estimates. TCRdb's table, derived via immunoSEQ multiplex PCR, lists solely in-frame clones and lacks some. V and J calls and clone size are given by that table; D and trimming were obtained from the DNA. The table records approximately 210,000 clones, 85% to 90% of them present only once. The sample is drawn from a study of blood T cell repertoires in COVID-19. The wider study: Both acute and convalescent COVID-19 samples were obtained from the United States, Italy and Spain. PBMCs, B-cell-depleted T cells, or T cells provided the cDNA or gDNA that made up the material.

CDR3 length: 15 residues. V dropped 8 bases and J dropped 1 base, with 17 bases sitting between them. CDR1 is LNHDA and CDR2 is SQIVND in the germline V gene (reference sequence). J is TRBJ1-1 and V is TRBV19, with D unresolved. The sequenced material came from peripheral blood. The receptor comes from a woman in her 70s with acute or convalescent COVID-19. DNA of the CDR3: TGTGCCAGTCATCCCTCCGGGTTAGGGAACACTGAAGCTTTCTTT. Translated, it gives CASHPSGLGNTEAFF.